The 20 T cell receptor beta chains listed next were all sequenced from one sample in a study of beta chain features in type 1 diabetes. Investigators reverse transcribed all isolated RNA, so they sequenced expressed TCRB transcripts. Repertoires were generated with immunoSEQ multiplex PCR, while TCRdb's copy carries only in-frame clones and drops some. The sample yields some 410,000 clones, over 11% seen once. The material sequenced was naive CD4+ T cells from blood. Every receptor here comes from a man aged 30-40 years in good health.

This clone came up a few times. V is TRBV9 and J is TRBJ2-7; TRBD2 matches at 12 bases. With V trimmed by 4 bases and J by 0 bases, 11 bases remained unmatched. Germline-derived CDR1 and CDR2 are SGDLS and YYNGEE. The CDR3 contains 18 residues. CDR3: CASSSTSGGFGSSYEQYF. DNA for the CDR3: TGTGCCAGCAGCTCGACTAGCGGGGGATTTGGGAGCTCCTACGAGCAGTACTTC.

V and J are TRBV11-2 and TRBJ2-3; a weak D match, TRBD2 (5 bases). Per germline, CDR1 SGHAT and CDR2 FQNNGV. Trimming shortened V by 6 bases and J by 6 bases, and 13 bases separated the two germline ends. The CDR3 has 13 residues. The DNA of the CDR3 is TGTGCCAGCAGGGAACTAGAGCCGGATACGCAGTATTTT. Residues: CASRELEPDTQYF.

CDR3 sequence reads: CASSQRGPGVNEKLFF. The DNA of the CDR3 is TGTGCCAGCAGCCAGAGGGGACCAGGGGTTAATGAAAAACTGTTTTTT. The rearrangement joins TRBV4-2 to TRBJ1-4; TRBD1 is a possible D gene (6 bases). V shed 3 bases and J shed 4 bases, with 15 bases lying between them. Germline-derived CDR1 and CDR2 are LGHNA and YNFKEQ. This CDR3 region has 16 residues.

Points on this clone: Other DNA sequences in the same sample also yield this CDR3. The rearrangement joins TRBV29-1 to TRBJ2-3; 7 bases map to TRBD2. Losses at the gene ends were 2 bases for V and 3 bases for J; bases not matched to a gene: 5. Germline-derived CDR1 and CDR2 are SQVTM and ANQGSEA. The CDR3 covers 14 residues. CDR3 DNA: TGCAGCGTTGAACGGGGGGTGGTTACAGATACGCAGTATTTT. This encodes CSVERGVVTDTQYF.

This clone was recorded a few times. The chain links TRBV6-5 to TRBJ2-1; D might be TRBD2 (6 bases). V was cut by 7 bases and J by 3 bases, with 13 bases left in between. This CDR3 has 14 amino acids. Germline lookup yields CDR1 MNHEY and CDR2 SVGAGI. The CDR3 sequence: CASKPGSFYNEQFF. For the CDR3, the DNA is TGTGCCAGCAAGCCCGGGAGCTTCTACAATGAGCAGTTCTTC.

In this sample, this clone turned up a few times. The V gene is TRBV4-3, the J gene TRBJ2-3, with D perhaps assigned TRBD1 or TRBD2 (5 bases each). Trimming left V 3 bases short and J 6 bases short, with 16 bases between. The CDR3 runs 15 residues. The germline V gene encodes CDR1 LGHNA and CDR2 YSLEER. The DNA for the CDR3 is TGCGCCAGCAGCCAGTACACCGGGACGCAGGATACGCAGTATTTT. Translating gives CASSQYTGTQDTQYF.

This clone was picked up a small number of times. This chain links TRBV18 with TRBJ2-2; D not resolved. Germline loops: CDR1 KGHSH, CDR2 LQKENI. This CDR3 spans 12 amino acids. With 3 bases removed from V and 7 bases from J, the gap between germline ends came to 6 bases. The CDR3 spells CASSPSNGELFF. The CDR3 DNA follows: TGTGCCAGCTCACCTTCCAACGGGGAGCTGTTTTTT.

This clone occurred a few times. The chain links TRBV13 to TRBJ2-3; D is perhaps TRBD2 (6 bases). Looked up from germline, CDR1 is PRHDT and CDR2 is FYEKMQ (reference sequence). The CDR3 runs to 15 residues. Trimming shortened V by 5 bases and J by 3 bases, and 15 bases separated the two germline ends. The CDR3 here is CASSRRGGETDTQYF. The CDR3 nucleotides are TGTGCCAGCAGCCGGAGGGGAGGTGAGACAGATACGCAGTATTTT.

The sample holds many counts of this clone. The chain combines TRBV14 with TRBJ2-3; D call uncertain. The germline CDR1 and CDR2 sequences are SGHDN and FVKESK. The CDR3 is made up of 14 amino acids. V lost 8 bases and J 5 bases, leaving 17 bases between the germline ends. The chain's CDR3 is CASRGRTHEDTQYF. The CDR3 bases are TGTGCCAGCCGCGGACGGACCCATGAAGATACGCAGTATTTT.

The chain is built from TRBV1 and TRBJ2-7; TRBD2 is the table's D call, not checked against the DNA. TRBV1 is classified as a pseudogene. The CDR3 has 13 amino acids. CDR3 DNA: TGCACCAGCAGCCGGAGCGGAACTTACGAGCAGTACGTC. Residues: CTSSRSGTYEQYV.

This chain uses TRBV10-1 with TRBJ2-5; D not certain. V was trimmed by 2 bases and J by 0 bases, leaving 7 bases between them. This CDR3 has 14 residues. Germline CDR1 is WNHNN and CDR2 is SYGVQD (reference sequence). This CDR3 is CASSEAQNQETQYF. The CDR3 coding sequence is TGCGCCAGCAGTGAGGCTCAGAACCAAGAGACCCAGTACTTC.

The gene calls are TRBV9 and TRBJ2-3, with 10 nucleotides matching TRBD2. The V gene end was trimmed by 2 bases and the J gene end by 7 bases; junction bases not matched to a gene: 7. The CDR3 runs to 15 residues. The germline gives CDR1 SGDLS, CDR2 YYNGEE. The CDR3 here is CASSVLAGAPNTQYF. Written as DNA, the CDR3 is TGTGCCAGCAGCGTGCTAGCGGGGGCCCCCAATACGCAGTATTTT.

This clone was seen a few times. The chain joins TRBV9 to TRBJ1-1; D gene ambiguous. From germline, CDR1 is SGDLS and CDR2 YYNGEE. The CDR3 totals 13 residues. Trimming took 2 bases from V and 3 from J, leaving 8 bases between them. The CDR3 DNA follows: TGTGCCAGCAGCGTTATGATACACACTGAAGCTTTCTTT. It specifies CASSVMIHTEAFF.

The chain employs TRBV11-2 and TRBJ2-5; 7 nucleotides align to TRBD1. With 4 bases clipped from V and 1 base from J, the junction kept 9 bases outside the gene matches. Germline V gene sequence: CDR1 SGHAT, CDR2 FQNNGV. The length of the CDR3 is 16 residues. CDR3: CASSSDYRGVQETQYF. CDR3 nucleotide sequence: TGTGCCAGCAGCTCAGACTACAGGGGAGTCCAAGAGACCCAGTACTTC.

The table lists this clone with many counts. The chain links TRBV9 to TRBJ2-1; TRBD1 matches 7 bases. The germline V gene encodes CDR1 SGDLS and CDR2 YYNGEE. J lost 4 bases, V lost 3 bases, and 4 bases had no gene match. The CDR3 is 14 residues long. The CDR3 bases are TGTGCCAGCAGCGCCCGGGACAGTTACAATGAGCAGTTCTTC. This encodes CASSARDSYNEQFF.

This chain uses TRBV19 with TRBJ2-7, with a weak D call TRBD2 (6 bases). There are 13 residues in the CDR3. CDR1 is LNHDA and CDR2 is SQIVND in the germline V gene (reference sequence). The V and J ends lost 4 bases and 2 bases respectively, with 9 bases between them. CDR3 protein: CASSSPGAYEQYF. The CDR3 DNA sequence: TGTGCCAGTAGTAGTCCGGGGGCCTACGAGCAGTACTTC.

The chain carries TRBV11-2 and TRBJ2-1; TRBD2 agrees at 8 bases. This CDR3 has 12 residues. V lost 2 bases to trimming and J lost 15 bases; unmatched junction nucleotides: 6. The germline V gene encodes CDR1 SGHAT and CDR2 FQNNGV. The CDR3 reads CASSLQGGRLFF. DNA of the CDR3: TGTGCCAGCAGCTTACAAGGCGGGAGGCTGTTCTTC.

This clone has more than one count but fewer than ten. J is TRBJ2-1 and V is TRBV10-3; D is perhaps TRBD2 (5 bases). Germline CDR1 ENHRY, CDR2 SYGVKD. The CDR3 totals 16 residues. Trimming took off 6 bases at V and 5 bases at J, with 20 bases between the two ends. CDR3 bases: TGTGCCATCAGAACTCGTATGTCTAGCAGAAACAATGAGCAGTTCTTC. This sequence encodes CAIRTRMSSRNNEQFF.

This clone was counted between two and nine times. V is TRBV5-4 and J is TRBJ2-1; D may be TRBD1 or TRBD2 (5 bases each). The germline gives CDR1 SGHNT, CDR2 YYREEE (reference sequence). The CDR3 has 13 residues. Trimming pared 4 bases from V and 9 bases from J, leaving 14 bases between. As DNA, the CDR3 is TGTGCCAGCAGCGATTCTCAGGGAGCTGAGCAGTTCTTC. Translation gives CASSDSQGAEQFF.

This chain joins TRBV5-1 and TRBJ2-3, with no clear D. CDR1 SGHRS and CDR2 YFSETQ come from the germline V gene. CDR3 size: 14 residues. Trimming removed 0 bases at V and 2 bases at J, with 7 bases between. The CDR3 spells CASSLAIHTDTQYF. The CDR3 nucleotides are TGCGCCAGCAGCTTGGCTATCCACACAGATACGCAGTATTTT. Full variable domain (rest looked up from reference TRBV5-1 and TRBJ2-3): KAGVTQTPRYLIKTRGQQVTLSCSPISGHRSVSWYQQTPGQGLQFLFEYFSETQRNKGNFPGRFSGRQFSNSRSEMNVSTLELGDSALYLCASSLAIHTDTQYFGPGTRLTVL.